One and the same sample provided the 15 T cell receptor beta chains below, sequenced in a study of spatial heterogeneity in lung cancer. Their antigens remain unidentified. General observations from the study: Mutation counts in tumors were tracked by counts of expanded intratumoral alpha and beta TCRs.

Time point given: sample taken at primary tumor resection. TCRdb passed the 5' RACE reads through MiXCR, listing each CDR3 protein once. This table has 14,000 or so distinct CDR3 sequences, 4.7% appearing once. Sequenced here: lung tumor tissue, sampled at surgery. The receptor set was obtained from a female donor with early-stage non-small cell lung cancer.

Many counts were recorded for this clonotype. V gene TRBV3-1 combines with J gene TRBJ1-2, with D maybe TRBD1 (6 bases). The germline CDR1 and CDR2 sequences are LGHDT and YNNKEL (reference sequence). V lost 4 bases to trimming and J lost 1 base, with 13 bases between them. This CDR3 contains 15 residues. The DNA for the CDR3 is TGTGCCAGCAGCCTTCAAACAGGGATTAACTATGGCTACACCTTC. Amino acid sequence: CASSLQTGINYGYTF.

This clonotype was counted a few times. The chain combines TRBV6-5 with TRBJ2-1, with 14 bases fitting TRBD2. The CDR3 is 17 amino acids. Germline trimming cut 10 bases from V and 5 bases from J; bases unmatched to any gene: 13. CDR1 is MNHEY, CDR2 SVGAGI, per germline. The CDR3 reads CATQPGLAGGPNNEQFF. In DNA, the CDR3 is TGTGCCACCCAACCCGGACTAGCGGGGGGACCTAACAATGAGCAGTTCTTC.

This clonotype was found many times. The gene calls are TRBV6-2 or TRBV6-3 and TRBJ2-2; 10 bases map to TRBD2. The germline V gene encodes CDR1 MNHEY and CDR2 SVGEGT. J lost 6 bases, V lost 5 bases, and 9 bases had no gene match. The length of the CDR3 is 16 residues. CDR3 protein: CASSERGGPIAGELFF. The CDR3 coding sequence is TGTGCCAGCAGTGAGCGGGGGGGCCCGATAGCCGGGGAGCTGTTTTTT.

This clonotype is labeled as medium-sized. This chain joins TRBV20-1 and TRBJ2-1, with TRBD2 identical over 11 bases. This CDR3 spans 14 amino acids. Germline lookup yields CDR1 DFQATT and CDR2 SNEGSKA (reference sequence). J was trimmed by 10 bases and V by 3 bases; bases with no gene match: 8. CDR3 protein: CSARLAGGRLEQFF. The CDR3 region has the DNA TGCAGTGCTAGGCTAGCGGGGGGACGATTGGAGCAGTTCTTC.

This clonotype was counted ten times or more. The chain has TRBV10-1 and TRBJ2-3; D is uncertain. The germline CDR1 and CDR2 sequences are WNHNN and SYGVQD (reference sequence). V lost 4 bases, J lost 3 bases, and 5 bases lay in between. CDR3 length: 12 amino acids. This CDR3 is CASSGDTDTQYF. In DNA, the CDR3 is TGCGCCAGCAGTGGGGATACAGATACGCAGTATTTT.

This clonotype was found a few times. The CDR3 DNA reads as TGTGCCACCAGTGGGGACCTGTCTGGGGCCAACGTCCTGACTTTC. It specifies CATSGDLSGANVLTF. This chain uses TRBV24-1 with TRBJ2-6; D is possibly TRBD1 or TRBD2 (5 bases each). The CDR3 covers 15 residues. The germline CDR1 and CDR2 sequences are KGHDR and SFDVKD. The V end was cut by 5 bases, the J end by 1 base, with 8 bases between.

This clonotype has ten or more counts. The chain couples TRBV6-5 to TRBJ2-5; 14 bases are a match to TRBD2. Losses at the gene ends were 5 bases for V and 2 bases for J; bases not matched to a gene: 10. CDR1 and CDR2 (germline): MNHEY, SVGAGI. The CDR3 runs 18 residues. CDR3 sequence (DNA): TGTGCCAGCAGTGGCGGACTAGCGGGGGGATATCCGCAAGAGACCCAGTACTTC. Its translation is CASSGGLAGGYPQETQYF.

This clonotype appeared many times. The chain is built from TRBV12-3 or TRBV12-4 and TRBJ2-3; TRBD1 matches 11 bases. The length of the CDR3 is 14 residues. With 5 bases clipped from V and 11 bases from J, the junction kept 9 bases outside the gene matches. Here the CDR3 DNA reads TGTGCCAGCAGTCCGCTAGGGACAGGGGGGAGGCAGTATTTT. Its translation is CASSPLGTGGRQYF.

Ten or more counts support this clonotype. The chain carries TRBV6-1 and TRBJ2-3; D is unresolved. Germline V gene lookup returns CDR1 MNHNS and CDR2 SASEGT. The CDR3 has 13 residues. V shed 6 bases and J shed 1 base, with 8 bases lying between them. The CDR3 region is CASRDLRTDTQYF. CDR3 nucleotides: TGTGCCAGCAGGGACCTCCGCACAGATACGCAGTATTTT.

This clonotype was counted ten times or more. The V gene is TRBV6-5, the J gene TRBJ1-1; tentatively, D is TRBD1 (5 bases). There are 15 residues in the CDR3. Germline V gives CDR1 MNHEY, CDR2 SVGAGI. Trimming shortened V by 6 bases and J by 5 bases, and 19 bases separated the two germline ends. This CDR3 is CASSQPAGRGTEAFF. The CDR3 DNA reads TGTGCCAGCAGCCAACCCGCAGGGAGAGGGACTGAAGCTTTCTTT.

This clonotype showed up many times. V is TRBV18 and J is TRBJ2-5; a possible D gene is TRBD1 (6 bases). V gave up 3 bases and J gave up 5 bases, with 16 bases separating them. Germline loops: CDR1 KGHSH, CDR2 LQKENI. CDR3 size: 15 residues. The CDR3 loop is CASSPPGGGRETQYF. CDR3 bases: TGTGCCAGCTCACCCCCGGGTGGGGGCCGGGAGACCCAGTACTTC.

This clonotype was counted many times. The chain recombines TRBV6-5 with TRBJ2-2; no firm D call. This CDR3 region has 13 residues. V shed 5 bases and J shed 8 bases, with 12 bases lying between them. Looked up from germline, CDR1 is MNHEY and CDR2 is SVGAGI. The CDR3 loop reads CASSRGFAGELFF. CDR3 DNA: TGTGCCAGCAGTCGTGGGTTCGCTGGGGAGCTGTTTTTT.

The chain uses TRBV12-3 or TRBV12-4 and TRBJ1-2; 7 bases map to TRBD1. The ends lost 6 bases at V and 4 bases at J; junction bases unmatched: 2. The length of the CDR3 is 12 residues. The CDR3 sequence is CASSQGGYGYTF. CDR3 sequence (DNA): TGTGCCAGCAGCCAGGGGGGCTATGGCTACACCTTC.

This clonotype has a count of ten or more. The J gene is TRBJ2-5, the V gene TRBV29-1; the D gene is possibly TRBD2 (5 bases). V was clipped by 3 bases and J by 4 bases, with 9 bases between them. The CDR3 sequence is 12 residues long. The germline gives CDR1 SQVTM, CDR2 ANQGSEA. The CDR3: CSVEGAAETQYF. CDR3 DNA: TGCAGCGTTGAGGGAGCGGCAGAGACCCAGTACTTC.

This clonotype was seen at least ten times. The rearrangement links TRBV24-1 to TRBJ2-3, with 7 bases fitting TRBD2. Germline CDR1 KGHDR, CDR2 SFDVKD. The junction had 1 base not matched to a gene; V was cut back by 4 bases and J by 1 base. This CDR3 region has 14 residues. The CDR3 DNA reads TGTGCCACCAGTGAGGCGGGGGGCACAGATACGCAGTATTTT. Translation gives CATSEAGGTDTQYF.